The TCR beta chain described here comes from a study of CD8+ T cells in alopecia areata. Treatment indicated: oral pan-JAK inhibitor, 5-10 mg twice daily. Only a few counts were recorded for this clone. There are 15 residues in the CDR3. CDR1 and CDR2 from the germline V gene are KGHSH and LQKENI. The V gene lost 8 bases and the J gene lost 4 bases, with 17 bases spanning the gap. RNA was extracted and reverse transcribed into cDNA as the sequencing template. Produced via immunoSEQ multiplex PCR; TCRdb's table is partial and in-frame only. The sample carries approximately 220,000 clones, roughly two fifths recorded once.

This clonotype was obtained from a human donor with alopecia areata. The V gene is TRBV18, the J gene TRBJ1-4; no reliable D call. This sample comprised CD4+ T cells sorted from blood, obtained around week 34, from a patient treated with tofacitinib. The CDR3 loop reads CASTLNSGYNEKLFF. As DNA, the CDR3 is TGTGCCAGCACCCTAAACAGTGGGTATAATGAAAAACTGTTTTTT.